The clone carrying this TCR beta chain was counted between two and nine times. Its antigen is as yet unknown. V was clipped by 6 bases and J by 3 bases; unmatched bases: 2. This CDR3 is 12 amino acids long. CDR1 and CDR2 (germline): MNHNS, SASEGT. These data originate in a study of T cells after yellow fever vaccination. The wider study: Researchers used SMART-Seq v4 Ultra Low Input to prepare fractions that had low cell numbers. Broader study findings: After the booster, approximately 96% of CD4 and about nine tenths of CD8 primary-response clones were re-detected.

The TCR cDNA carried a universal primer site and UMIs from 5'RACE template switching. In TCRdb, the 5' RACE reads were re-called with MiXCR into one record per CDR3 protein. The repertoire holds 150,000 to 200,000 distinct CDR3 sequences, more than 9.5% seen once, with 36% in the top ten. The genes are TRBV6-1 and TRBJ2-7; TRBD1 matches 7 bases. The receptor was derived from a man between 18 and 35 years old who received the YFV17D yellow fever vaccine. The sequenced sample was CD8+ T cells sorted from PBMCs, obtained 15 days after the yellow fever booster vaccination. The CDR3 spells CASRGTVYEQYF. DNA of the CDR3: TGTGCCAGCAGGGGGACAGTCTACGAGCAGTACTTC.